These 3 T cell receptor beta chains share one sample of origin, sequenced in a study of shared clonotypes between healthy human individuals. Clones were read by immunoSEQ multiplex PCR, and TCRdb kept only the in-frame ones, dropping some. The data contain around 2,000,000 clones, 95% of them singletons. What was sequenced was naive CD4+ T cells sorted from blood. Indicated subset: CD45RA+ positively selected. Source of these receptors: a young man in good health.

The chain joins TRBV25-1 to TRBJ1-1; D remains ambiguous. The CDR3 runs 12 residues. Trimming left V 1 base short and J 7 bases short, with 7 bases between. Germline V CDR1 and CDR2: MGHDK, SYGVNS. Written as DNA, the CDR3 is TGTGCCAGCAGTGAATCCCCTAGTGAAGCTTTCTTT. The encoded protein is CASSESPSEAFF.

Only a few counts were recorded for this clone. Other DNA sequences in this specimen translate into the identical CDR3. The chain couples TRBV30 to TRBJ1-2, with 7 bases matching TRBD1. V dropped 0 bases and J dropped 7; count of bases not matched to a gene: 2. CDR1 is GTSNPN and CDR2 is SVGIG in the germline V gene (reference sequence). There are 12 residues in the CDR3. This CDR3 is CAWSVQGSGYTF. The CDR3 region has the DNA TGTGCCTGGAGTGTACAGGGGTCTGGCTACACCTTC.

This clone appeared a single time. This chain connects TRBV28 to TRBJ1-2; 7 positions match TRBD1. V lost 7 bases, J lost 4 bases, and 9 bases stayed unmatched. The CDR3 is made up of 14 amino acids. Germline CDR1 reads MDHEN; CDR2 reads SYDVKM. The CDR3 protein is CASTKRTGIYGYTF. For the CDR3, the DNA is TGTGCCAGCACTAAACGGACAGGTATCTATGGCTACACCTTC.